These 28 T cell receptor beta chains originate from one sample sequenced in a study of regulatory T cells in long-lasting Graves disease. HTBI primers from iRepertoire and Arm-PCR of CDR3 regions yielded the TCR beta libraries. One entry per CDR3 protein results from TCRdb running MiXCR on the multiplex PCR reads. The data show around 300,000 distinct CDR3 sequences, 20% to 25% seen once. Documented time point: persistent/refractory GD, antithyroid drugs over 5 years with positive TRAb. Generation of the TCR library employed RNA extracted from PBMCs. The sequencing here drew on peripheral blood mononuclear cells (PBMCs), taken when the disease was refractory, from a patient treated with antithyroid drugs. The receptors stem from a female donor with Graves disease.

This chain joins TRBV10-3 and TRBJ2-7; D possibly corresponds to TRBD1 (5 bases). The CDR3 consists of 13 residues. Germline V gene data show CDR1 as ENHRY and CDR2 as SYGVKD. V lost 6 bases and J lost 11, with 20 bases in between. The CDR3 nucleotides read TGTGCCATCAGGGGAACTTTAGGGGTAGTAGAGTACTTC. This sequence encodes CAIRGTLGVVEYF.

The CDR3 DNA follows: TGCAGCGTTAGGGATGCGAACACCGGGGAGCTGTTTTTT. Translating gives CSVRDANTGELFF. This rearrangement joins TRBV29-1 to TRBJ2-2; unclear D gene. The CDR3 covers 13 residues. The germline CDR1 and CDR2 sequences are SQVTM and ANQGSEA. The V gene lost 5 bases and the J gene lost 0 bases, with 7 bases spanning the gap.

This clonotype was seen ten or more times. The V gene is TRBV28, the J gene TRBJ1-1; TRBD1 aligns across 9 bases. The germline V gene encodes CDR1 MDHEN and CDR2 SYDVKM. The CDR3 has 13 amino acids. J gave up 5 bases and V 6 bases, and 4 bases lay outside the gene matches. In nucleotides, the CDR3 is TGTGCCAGCAGCCACAGGGGGCAAACTGAAGCTTTCTTT. Translated, it gives CASSHRGQTEAFF.

The J gene is TRBJ2-1, the V gene TRBV2, with D unresolved. Looked up from germline, CDR1 is SNHLY and CDR2 is FYNNEI. V lost 4 bases and J 5 bases, leaving 9 bases between the germline ends. This CDR3 contains 13 residues. CDR3 residues: CASSVSDNNEQFF. In nucleotides, the CDR3 is TGTGCCAGCAGTGTATCAGATAACAATGAGCAGTTCTTC.

This chain uses TRBV18 with TRBJ1-4, with TRBD1 identical over 11 bases. CDR1 and CDR2 (germline): KGHSH, LQKENI. Trimming cost V 3 bases and J 7 bases; bases outside gene matches: 4. The CDR3 is 15 amino acids. The CDR3 DNA sequence: TGTGCCAGCTCACCGGACAGGGGGCAAGGTGAAAAACTGTTTTTT. This codes for CASSPDRGQGEKLFF.

About this clonotype: A much larger clone is a single base away; this may be a read error. J is TRBJ2-7 and V is TRBV11-2; a weak D match, TRBD2 (6 bases). CDR1 is SGHAT, CDR2 FQNNGV, per germline. Trimming left V 1 base short and J 9 bases short, with 22 bases between. This CDR3 comprises 16 residues. The CDR3 nucleotides are TGTGCCAGCAGCTTAGGGTTTAGCGGTACCTTAAGCGGGCAGTACTTC. This codes for CASSLGFSGTLSGQYF.

This clonotype was observed at least ten times. The rearrangement uses TRBV12-3 or TRBV12-4 and TRBJ2-5, with D possibly called TRBD1 or TRBD2 (5 bases each). The CDR3 sequence is 13 residues long. Trimming shortened V by 1 base and J by 5 bases, and 8 bases separated the two germline ends. The DNA for the CDR3 is TGTGCCAGCAGTTTAGAGGGGACGGAGACCCAGTACTTC. As protein: CASSLEGTETQYF.

V is TRBV11-3 and J is TRBJ2-3; possible D gene TRBD1, 6 bases. Germline V gives CDR1 SGHNT, CDR2 YENEEA. V lost 5 bases and J lost 7, with 19 bases in between. This CDR3 is built from 15 residues. CDR3 coding DNA: TGTGCCAGCAGCCGAAATAGTATACAGGGAAATACGCAGTATTTT. Protein sequence: CASSRNSIQGNTQYF. The full variable domain, with the rest looked up from reference TRBV11-3 and TRBJ2-3, is EAGVVQSPRYKIIEKKQPVAFWCNPISGHNTLYWYLQNLGQGPELLIRYENEEAVDDSQLPKDRFSAERLKGVDSTLKIQPAELGDSAVYLCASSRNSIQGNTQYFGPGTRLTVL.

This clonotype was counted between two and nine times. The chain is built from TRBV5-1 and TRBJ1-6; maybe TRBD1 (5 bases). V lost 0 bases and J lost 6, with 13 bases in between. The CDR3 runs 16 residues. CDR1 and CDR2 from the germline V gene are SGHRS and YFSETQ. CDR3 amino acids: CASSLGGAQGNSPLHF. CDR3 bases: TGCGCCAGCAGCTTGGGAGGGGCGCAGGGTAATTCACCCCTCCACTTT.

This clonotype has just a few counts. The chain links TRBV29-1 to TRBJ2-7; the D is unclear. CDR1 is SQVTM and CDR2 is ANQGSEA in the germline V gene. The CDR3 has 11 amino acids. With 5 bases removed from V and 0 bases from J, the gap between germline ends came to 5 bases. The CDR3 region is CSVRVSYEQYF. For the CDR3, the DNA is TGCAGCGTTCGCGTCTCCTACGAGCAGTACTTC.

The chain employs TRBV19 and TRBJ2-7; D is ambiguous. CDR3 length: 13 residues. The V gene lost 5 bases and the J gene lost 2 bases, with 10 bases spanning the gap. Germline assignment: CDR1 LNHDA and CDR2 SQIVND (reference sequence). For the CDR3, the DNA is TGTGCCAGTAGTCAACAGACAACCTACGAGCAGTACTTC. It specifies CASSQQTTYEQYF.

The rearrangement links TRBV14 to TRBJ2-7, with 9 bases fitting TRBD1. V shed 3 bases and J 3 bases; nucleotides not matched to a gene: 6. This CDR3 has 15 amino acids. Germline CDR1 SGHDN, CDR2 FVKESK. The CDR3 reads CASSQQQGALYEQYF. Here the CDR3 DNA reads TGTGCCAGCAGCCAGCAACAGGGGGCCCTCTACGAGCAGTACTTC.

This clonotype was seen ten or more times. The rearrangement uses TRBV20-1 and TRBJ1-5; possible D gene TRBD1, 6 bases. Per germline, CDR1 DFQATT and CDR2 SNEGSKA (reference sequence). This CDR3 has 13 amino acids. The ends were cut back, 6 bases at V and 0 bases at J, with 9 bases in the middle. The CDR3 reads CSAGTNSNQPQHF. The CDR3 DNA follows: TGCAGTGCCGGGACAAATAGCAATCAGCCCCAGCATTTT.

V gene TRBV15 combines with J gene TRBJ2-5; D not certain. Germline lookup yields CDR1 LNHNV and CDR2 YYDKDF (reference sequence). Trimming took 0 bases from V and 1 from J, leaving 9 bases between them. This CDR3 is 15 amino acids long. The CDR3 nucleotides read TGTGCCACCAGCAGAGATCAGGCGTTCCAAGAGACCCAGTACTTC. Translation: CATSRDQAFQETQYF.

This clonotype was counted only a few times. The gene calls are TRBV7-2 and TRBJ2-2, with unresolved D. The V end lost 6 bases, the J end lost 8 bases, and 10 bases lay between the germline ends. Germline lookup yields CDR1 SGHTA and CDR2 FQGNSA. This CDR3 is built from 12 residues. CDR3 amino acids: CASRKPPGELFF. The CDR3 DNA follows: TGTGCCAGCAGAAAGCCACCGGGGGAGCTGTTTTTT.

The CDR3 region has the DNA TGTGCCAGCAGTCGGGACTACAACTCCTACGAGCAGTACTTC. It is translated as CASSRDYNSYEQYF. The V and J genes are TRBV12-3 or TRBV12-4 and TRBJ2-7, with 7 bases fitting TRBD2. This CDR3 is 14 amino acids long. The junction had 4 bases not matched to a gene; V was cut back by 5 bases and J by 0 bases.

This clonotype occurred a few times. This chain uses TRBV20-1 with TRBJ2-6; tentatively, D is TRBD2 (6 bases). The germline CDR1 and CDR2 sequences are DFQATT and SNEGSKA (reference sequence). The CDR3 covers 18 residues. V shed 5 bases and J shed 0 bases, with 20 bases lying between them. The CDR3 nucleotides are TGCAGTGCTTCAAGGAGGAGGGTTGGGGTCTCTGGGGCCAACGTCCTGACTTTC. It specifies CSASRRRVGVSGANVLTF.

The V gene is TRBV12-3 or TRBV12-4, the J gene TRBJ2-7; maybe TRBD1 (5 bases). Between the trimmed V and J ends, which lost 3 bases and 3 bases, there was a span of 12 bases. The CDR3 loop spans 14 amino acids. The CDR3 nucleotides read TGTGCCAGCAGTTTGTTGGACACCCGCTACGAGCAGTACTTC. Amino acids: CASSLLDTRYEQYF.

This clonotype was seen at least ten times. This rearrangement joins TRBV28 to TRBJ1-4; no firm D call. The CDR3 is 11 residues long. Germline CDR1 and CDR2: MDHEN and SYDVKM. The V end was cut by 11 bases, the J end by 8 bases, with 12 bases between. The CDR3 spells CACRTREKLFF. Written as DNA, the CDR3 is TGTGCCTGTCGGACCCGGGAAAAACTGTTTTTT.

This clonotype was observed at least ten times. The J gene is TRBJ1-2, the V gene TRBV6-2 or TRBV6-3; tentative D call: TRBD1 (6 bases). Trimming removed 2 bases from V and 8 bases from J, with 12 bases in between. Germline lookup yields CDR1 MNHEY and CDR2 SVGEGT. This CDR3 contains 13 residues. The DNA for the CDR3 is TGTGCCAGCAGTTACCGACAGGTGGACGGCTACACCTTC. Residues: CASSYRQVDGYTF.

On this clonotype itself: This may arise from a read error, as a much more abundant clone is one base away. The conserved phenylalanine or tryptophan is not found at the CDR3 terminus, so this likely reflects a read error. V and J are TRBV20-1 and TRBJ2-7, with no clear D. V was clipped by 6 bases and J by 0 bases, with 9 bases between them. Germline-derived CDR1 and CDR2 are DFQATT and SNEGSKA (reference sequence). The CDR3 runs to 12 residues. The CDR3 protein is CSAQENSYEQYL. CDR3 coding DNA: TGCAGTGCCCAGGAGAACTCCTACGAGCAGTACCTC.

This clonotype occurred a few times. The chain joins TRBV7-9 to TRBJ2-7, with 13 bases aligning to TRBD2. CDR3 length: 17 amino acids. The germline gives CDR1 SEHNR, CDR2 FQNEAQ (reference sequence). V was pared by 4 bases and J by 3 bases, with 9 bases of the junction left unmatched. CDR3 loop: CASSSLGLAGVDYEQYF. DNA of the CDR3: TGTGCCAGCAGCTCACTCGGACTAGCGGGAGTGGACTACGAGCAGTACTTC. Variable domain in full (rest from reference TRBV7-9 and TRBJ2-7): DTGVSQNPRHKITKRGQNVTFRCDPISEHNRLYWYRQTLGQGPEFLTYFQNEAQLEKSRLLSDRFSAERPKGSFSTLEIQRTEQGDSAMYLCASSSLGLAGVDYEQYFGPGTRLTVT.

As concerns this clonotype: A single base is all that separates this from a far larger clone, so a read error is likely. The rearrangement joins TRBV6-9 to TRBJ1-2; no firm D call. This CDR3 has 13 residues. Germline CDR1 is MNHGY and CDR2 is SVAAGI. Here the CDR3 reads CASSYSSFYGCTF. CDR3 sequence (DNA): TGTGCCAGCAGTTATTCGAGCTTCTATGGCTGCACCTTC.

This clonotype was detected a few times. The rearrangement uses TRBV27 and TRBJ1-6; no firm D call. The CDR3 consists of 15 residues. Trimming shortened V by 3 bases and J by 7 bases, and 13 bases separated the two germline ends. Per germline, CDR1 MNHEY and CDR2 SMNVEV (reference sequence). The CDR3 loop reads CASSFSVGPNSPLHF. CDR3 coding DNA: TGTGCCAGCAGTTTCAGTGTCGGCCCAAATTCACCCCTCCACTTT.

This clonotype was counted a single time. The CDR3 sequence is CASSTQTGLAHTGELFF. The CDR3 region has the DNA TGTGCCAGCAGCACCCAAACCGGACTAGCCCACACCGGGGAGCTGTTTTTT. The gene calls are TRBV7-9 and TRBJ2-2; 8 bases line up with TRBD2. The CDR3 contains 17 residues. From germline, CDR1 is SEHNR and CDR2 FQNEAQ (reference sequence). Trimming removed 5 bases from V and 3 bases from J; junction bases left unmatched: 11.

This clonotype appeared many times. This chain uses TRBV28 with TRBJ2-7; 11 nucleotides align to TRBD1. The ends lost 10 bases at V and 2 bases at J; junction bases unmatched: 16. The CDR3 is 17 amino acids. CDR1 MDHEN and CDR2 SYDVKM come from the germline V gene. CDR3 nucleotide sequence: TGTGCCACCAGGGGTGCGACAGGGACAGGGGGAGCCTACGAGCAGTACTTC. Its translation: CATRGATGTGGAYEQYF.

The sample holds a few counts of this clonotype. This CDR3 is CASIAGGTRDTGELFF. The CDR3 DNA is TGTGCCAGCATTGCGGGTGGGACAAGGGACACCGGGGAGCTGTTTTTT. The chain combines TRBV28 with TRBJ2-2; D may be TRBD1 (6 bases). The germline gives CDR1 MDHEN, CDR2 SYDVKM. Trimming cost V 7 bases and J 3 bases, with 18 bases left between them. The CDR3 contains 16 residues.

The chain employs TRBV4-2 and TRBJ1-3; D not resolved. The CDR3 contains 15 residues. V lost 7 bases and J lost 5, with 18 bases in between. Per the germline V gene, CDR1 is LGHNA and CDR2 is YNFKEQ. In DNA form, the CDR3 reads TGTGCCAGCAACCACTGCGGGTTGAGGAGAAACACCATATATTTT. Protein product: CASNHCGLRRNTIYF.